This T cell receptor (beta chain) is drawn from a study of cytomegalovirus exposure and HLA in healthy donors. PCR amplification relied on 60 Vbeta primers (plus 13 Jbeta primers). Libraries were prepared by immunoSEQ multiplex PCR; TCRdb keeps only in-frame clonotypes and omits some of them. There are 100,000 to 150,000 clones in the sample, with roughly 1.7% held by the top ten. The CDR3 covers 11 residues. CDR1 is MNHNS and CDR2 is SASEGT in the germline V gene. V lost 4 bases and J lost 8, with 8 bases in between. The sequence derives from a man between 18 and 35 years old in good health and CMV-seronegative. This chain joins TRBV6-1 and TRBJ1-2; D is unclear. Material: PBMCs. The CDR3: CASSVSAGYTF. CDR3 in DNA: TGTGCCAGCAGTGTAAGTGCGGGCTACACCTTC.